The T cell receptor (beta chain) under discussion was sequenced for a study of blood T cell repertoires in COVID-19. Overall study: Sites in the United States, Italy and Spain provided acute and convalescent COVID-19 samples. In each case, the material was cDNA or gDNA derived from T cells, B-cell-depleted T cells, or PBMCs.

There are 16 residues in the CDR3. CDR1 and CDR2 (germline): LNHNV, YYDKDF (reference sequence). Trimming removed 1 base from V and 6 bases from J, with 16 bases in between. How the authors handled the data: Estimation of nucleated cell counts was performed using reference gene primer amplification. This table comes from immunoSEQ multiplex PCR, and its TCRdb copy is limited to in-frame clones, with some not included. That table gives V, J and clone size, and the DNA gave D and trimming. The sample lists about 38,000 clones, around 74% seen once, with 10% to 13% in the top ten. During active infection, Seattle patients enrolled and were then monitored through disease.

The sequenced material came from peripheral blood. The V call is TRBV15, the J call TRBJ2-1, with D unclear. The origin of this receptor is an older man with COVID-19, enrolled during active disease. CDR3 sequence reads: CATSRVRDTIPNEQFF. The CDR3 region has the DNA TGTGCCACCAGCAGAGTGCGAGACACAATTCCCAATGAGCAGTTCTTC.